Presented here are 13 T cell receptor beta chains from one specimen sequenced in a study of PD-1 blockade in classical Hodgkin lymphoma. Assay: immunoSEQ multiplex PCR; the TCRdb copy retains only in-frame clones and omits some. This sample has about 44,000 clones; roughly two thirds occur once, and the top ten carry around 3%. Stated time point: cycle 4 day 1 (C4D1), after less than 7 weeks of nivolumab. The patients all showed relapse after autologous stem cell transplantation, while their brentuximab vedotin exposure varied. The source material was peripheral blood mononuclear cells (PBMCs), sampled before the fourth cycle of nivolumab. These receptors were taken from a human donor with classical Hodgkin lymphoma.

The J gene is TRBJ2-5, the V gene TRBV10-3; the match to TRBD2 covers 7 bases. Germline V gene sequence: CDR1 ENHRY, CDR2 SYGVKD. V lost 3 bases, J lost 1 base, and 2 bases stayed unmatched. The length of the CDR3 is 14 residues. CDR3 nucleotides: TGTGCCATCAGTGACGGGGGGTTCCAAGAGACCCAGTACTTC. Amino acid sequence: CAISDGGFQETQYF.

V usage is TRBV30 and J usage is TRBJ1-1, with 8 bases aligning to TRBD1. Germline CDR1 and CDR2: GTSNPN and SVGIG (reference sequence). The CDR3 is 13 residues long. The J segment lost 10 bases and the V segment lost 3 bases, leaving 10 bases of the junction unmatched. For the CDR3, the DNA is TGTGCCTGGAGGTTCCCTGACAGGGGTGTAGCTTTCTTT. This sequence encodes CAWRFPDRGVAFF.

DNA of the CDR3: TGTGCCAGCAGCTTAGACAGTTCCTACGAGCAGTACTTC. Translating it yields CASSLDSSYEQYF. The rearrangement uses TRBV11-3 and TRBJ2-7; D uncertain. Trimming stripped 0 bases from V and 1 base from J, with 4 bases between. Germline loops: CDR1 SGHNT, CDR2 YENEEA. This CDR3 spans 13 amino acids. Filled out from reference TRBV11-3 and TRBJ2-7, the complete variable domain reads EAGVVQSPRYKIIEKKQPVAFWCNPISGHNTLYWYLQNLGQGPELLIRYENEEAVDDSQLPKDRFSAERLKGVDSTLKIQPAELGDSAVYLCASSLDSSYEQYFGPGTRLTVT.

The V gene is TRBV2, the J gene TRBJ2-1; D gene unclear. Per germline, CDR1 SNHLY and CDR2 FYNNEI. The CDR3 has 15 amino acids. The ends were cut back, 5 bases at V and 0 bases at J, with 11 bases in the middle. This CDR3 reads CASSPDISSYNEQFF. CDR3 nucleotide sequence: TGTGCCAGCAGTCCAGACATCAGCTCCTACAATGAGCAGTTCTTC.

V is TRBV10-1 and J is TRBJ2-3; 10 nucleotides match TRBD2. The germline gives CDR1 WNHNN, CDR2 SYGVQD (reference sequence). This CDR3 has 16 residues. V lost 3 bases, J lost 1 base, and 4 bases stayed unmatched. CDR3: CASSESLAGGTDTQYF. In DNA, the CDR3 is TGCGCCAGCAGTGAAAGTCTAGCGGGGGGCACAGATACGCAGTATTTT.

The chain combines TRBV4-3 with TRBJ1-3; D possibly corresponds to TRBD1 (5 bases). V gave up 6 bases and J gave up 0 bases, with 12 bases separating them. Per the germline V gene, CDR1 is LGHNA and CDR2 is YSLEER. This CDR3 is built from 15 residues. The CDR3 bases are TGCGCCAGCAGGGGGGGACTGAACTCTGGAAACACCATATATTTT. Translation: CASRGGLNSGNTIYF.

There are a few counts of this clone. The chain links TRBV5-1 to TRBJ2-7; weak D call: TRBD1 (5 bases). Deletions cut 1 base from V and 3 bases from J, with 17 bases between. Germline V gene lookup returns CDR1 SGHRS and CDR2 YFSETQ. CDR3 length: 16 amino acids. In nucleotides, the CDR3 is TGCGCCAGCAGCTTGCCACCTCGCGGCAGGGACTACGAGCAGTACTTC. Amino acids: CASSLPPRGRDYEQYF.

V gene TRBV27 combines with J gene TRBJ1-2; weak D call: TRBD1 (5 bases). Trimming shortened V by 6 bases and J by 8 bases, and 19 bases separated the two germline ends. The length of the CDR3 is 14 residues. From germline, CDR1 is MNHEY and CDR2 SMNVEV (reference sequence). CDR3 coding DNA: TGTGCCAGCAGGGGGCGAGTAATGAGTGGGGGCTACACCTTC. Translating gives CASRGRVMSGGYTF.

As to this clone: The identical CDR3 is also encoded by other nucleotide sequences in the sample. The chain uses TRBV6-5 and TRBJ1-2; perhaps TRBD1 as D (5 bases). With 5 bases removed from V and 2 bases from J, the gap between germline ends came to 9 bases. Per germline, CDR1 MNHEY and CDR2 SVGAGI. This CDR3 is 13 amino acids long. The CDR3 region has the DNA TGTGCCAGCAGTCCAGGACAAAACTATGGCTACACCTTC. Translated, it gives CASSPGQNYGYTF.

This chain joins TRBV12-5 and TRBJ2-3; no clear D gene. CDR3 size: 11 residues. V lost 6 bases to trimming and J lost 6 bases, with 7 bases between them. Per the germline V gene, CDR1 is LGHNT and CDR2 is FRNRAP. DNA for the CDR3: TGTGCTAGTGGCTTGAGGGATACGCAGTATTTT. This encodes CASGLRDTQYF.

J is TRBJ1-5 and V is TRBV7-2; TRBD1 agrees at 9 bases. V was clipped by 2 bases and J by 5 bases; unmatched bases: 4. This CDR3 has 15 amino acids. In germline, CDR1 is SGHTA, CDR2 FQGNSA. The CDR3: CASSLTYRGHQPQHF. DNA for the CDR3: TGTGCCAGCAGCTTAACATACAGGGGGCATCAGCCCCAGCATTTT.

The gene calls are TRBV28 and TRBJ1-1; maybe TRBD1 (6 bases). The V gene lost 3 bases and the J gene lost 4 bases, with 15 bases spanning the gap. This CDR3 region has 15 residues. The germline CDR1 and CDR2 sequences are MDHEN and SYDVKM. CDR3 region: CASSFSDRPGTEAFF. CDR3 in DNA: TGTGCCAGCAGTTTCTCCGACAGGCCCGGCACTGAAGCTTTCTTT.

This clone was recorded once. The gene calls are TRBV28 and TRBJ1-2, with D possibly being TRBD1 (5 bases). CDR3 length equals 14 residues. The ends were cut back, 5 bases at V and 7 bases at J, with 17 bases in the middle. The V gene's germline CDR1 is MDHEN and CDR2 SYDVKM. In DNA form, the CDR3 reads TGTGCCAGCAGTCGGCGGGGGATAGGTAGTGGCTACACCTTC. The encoded protein is CASSRRGIGSGYTF.